The rows below give T cell receptor beta chains drawn from one sample of a study of blood T cell repertoires in COVID-19. Method: immunoSEQ multiplex PCR; TCRdb's copy keeps in-frame clones and lacks some. In the table there are roughly 35,000 clones, about 93% of which are singletons. Input material: peripheral blood. The origin of the receptors is a human donor in a cohort sampled during active COVID-19. Both conserved end residues are part of each CDR3. D genes are given only for firm matches. The size field is filled for only some rows; it gives once, few, many or a size class.

TRBJ2-7 TRBD2 . TRBV30 TGTGCCTGGAGTGTAATAGCGGGAGGGCCAAGAGCGCAGTACTTC CAWSVIAGGPRAQYF
TRBJ2-7 TRBD1 once TRBV19 TGTGCCAGTAGTATGGTAGGGACAGTGACCTACGAGCAGTACTTC CASSMVGTVTYEQYF
TRBJ2-2 . . TRBV9 TGTGCCAGCAGCAAGGGGGACGTAAACACCGGGGAGCTGTTTTTT CASSKGDVNTGELFF
TRBJ2-1 . . TRBV30 TGTGCCTGGAGTGTACTGAGTGTGGACAATGAGCAGTTCTTC CAWSVLSVDNEQFF
TRBJ2-3 TRBD2 . TRBV2 TGTGCCAGCAATCAGCGGGGCCCTGGCACAGATACGCAGTATTTT CASNQRGPGTDTQYF
TRBJ2-3 . . TRBV5-1 TGCGCCAGCAGCTTGGAGGGAGATTTTAGCACAGATACGCAGTATTTT CASSLEGDFSTDTQYF
TRBJ2-1 TRBD1 . TRBV5-1 TGCGCCAGCAGCTTGGGAGGGACAGGGGTTGGTGAGCAGTTCTTC CASSLGGTGVGEQFF
TRBJ2-3 TRBD2 . TRBV3-1/TRBV3-2 TGTGCCAGCAGCCAACGCTTCGGGAGGGGCACAGATACGCAGTATTTT CASSQRFGRGTDTQYF
TRBJ1-5 TRBD1 once TRBV2 TGTGCCAGCAGGGTAGACAGGGAACGGCCCCAGCATTTT CASRVDRERPQHF
TRBJ2-5 . . TRBV7-6 TGTGCCAGCAGCTACAGGACGGCCCAAGAGACCCAGTACTTC CASSYRTAQETQYF
TRBJ2-1 . . TRBV7-8 TGTGCCAGCAGCGCAGGAGATCAAACCGGGAGCCAAGCCGATGAGCAGTTCTTC CASSAGDQTGSQADEQFF
TRBJ2-2 . . TRBV3-1/TRBV3-2 TGTGCCAGCAGCCAACTGTTGGGCTTCCCCGGGGAGCTGTTTTTT CASSQLLGFPGELFF
TRBJ1-1 . . TRBV19 TGTGCCAGTAGTATCGGGGTGACGAACACTGAAGCTTTCTTT CASSIGVTNTEAFF
TRBJ2-2 . . TRBV7-9 TGTGCCAGCAGCTTATTAACCGGGGAGCTGTTTTTT CASSLLTGELFF